Here is one T cell receptor (beta chain) with its context. No antigen is known for it. The source of the sample is a study of brain metastases from non-small cell lung cancer. CDR1 and CDR2 (germline): LGHDT, YNNKEL (reference sequence). V gave up 3 bases and J gave up 1 base, with 7 bases separating them. CDR3 length: 14 amino acids. Clones were read by immunoSEQ multiplex PCR, and TCRdb kept only the in-frame ones, dropping some. The sample has 3,500 or so clones; approximately 81% are singletons. Study outcomes and limitations: In about 62% of brain metastases, T-cell clones were expanded compared with matched primary tumors. Brain metastases shared most TCR repertoire with primaries, with sparse T cells. Compared with primary tumors, brain metastases showed less T-cell infiltration.

The sample was tissue from a brain metastasis. The chain employs TRBV3-1 (or the pseudogene TRBV3-2) and TRBJ2-1; no reliable D call. The clonotype was recovered from a donor aged 40 or over with non-small cell lung cancer. Here the CDR3 reads CASSQWQSYNEQFF. The CDR3 DNA reads TGTGCCAGCAGCCAGTGGCAGTCCTACAATGAGCAGTTCTTC.